Listed below are T cell receptor beta chains from one sample, sequenced in a study of control samples from healthy donors and cancer patients. Here immunoSEQ multiplex PCR was the method, and the copy in TCRdb shows in-frame clones only, minus some. The sample lists approximately 150,000 clones, around 92% occurring once. The sequenced sample consisted of PBMCs. The receptors were sampled from a middle-aged man with head and neck cancer. The CDR3 runs from the conserved cysteine through the conserved F or W. D genes are given only for firm matches. Clone size is shown for a subset of rows, as once, few, many or a class of expanded clone.

d_call | j_call | clone_size | v_call | cdr3_aa | cdr3_nt
TRBD1 | TRBJ2-7 | NA | TRBV13 | CASSPGQGAHEQYF | TGTGCCAGCAGCCCGGGACAGGGGGCCCACGAGCAGTACTTC
NA | TRBJ1-6 | few | TRBV5-4 | CASSLDNSPLHF | TGTGCCAGCAGCTTGGACAATTCACCCCTCCACTTT
TRBD2 | TRBJ2-5 | NA | TRBV19 | CASSIDPNQAGVTETQYF | TGTGCCAGTAGTATAGATCCCAACCAGGCGGGAGTCACTGAGACCCAGTACTTC
TRBD2 | TRBJ2-7 | once | TRBV3-1/TRBV3-2 | CASSPRTSLNSYEQYF | TGTGCCAGCAGCCCAAGGACTAGCCTTAACTCCTACGAGCAGTACTTC
NA | TRBJ2-2 | NA | TRBV7-9 | CAKAAIGGATGELFF | TGTGCCAAGGCGGCTATTGGGGGAGCGACCGGGGAGCTGTTTTTT
NA | TRBJ1-1 | NA | TRBV6-5 | CASRTQGGDTEAFF | TGTGCCAGCAGGACACAGGGAGGGGACACTGAAGCTTTCTTT
NA | TRBJ2-3 | NA | TRBV10-1 | CASSEQGGAQYF | TGCGCCAGCAGTGAGCAGGGCGGTGCGCAGTATTTT
TRBD1 | TRBJ1-2 | NA | TRBV5-1 | CARDRGQSGYTF | TGCGCCAGGGACAGGGGGCAAAGTGGCTACACCTTC
NA | TRBJ1-5 | NA | TRBV4-1 | CASSQGGLNQPQHF | TGCGCCAGCAGCCAAGGGGGACTCAATCAGCCCCAGCATTTT
NA | TRBJ2-7 | once | TRBV28 | CASTPALSSYEQYF | TGTGCCAGCACTCCGGCCCTAAGCTCCTACGAGCAGTACTTC
TRBD1 | TRBJ2-3 | NA | TRBV11-3 | CASSDRGVAADTQYF | TGTGCCAGCAGTGACAGGGGGGTGGCCGCCGATACGCAGTATTTT
TRBD2 | TRBJ2-4 | NA | TRBV7-2 | CASTPWAGGSSKNIQYF | TGTGCCAGCACCCCTTGGGCGGGAGGGTCTTCCAAAAACATTCAGTACTTC
TRBD1 | TRBJ2-1 | NA | TRBV4-2 | CASSQGTGGREQFF | TGTGCCAGCAGCCAAGGTACAGGGGGACGCGAGCAGTTCTTC
NA | TRBJ2-7 | NA | TRBV19 | CASSSGLRTEQYF | TGTGCCAGTAGTTCCGGACTGAGGACCGAGCAGTACTTC
TRBD1 | TRBJ2-7 | NA | TRBV6-5 | CASSRGQSYEQYF | TGTGCCAGCAGTCGGGGACAGAGCTACGAGCAGTACTTC
TRBD2 | TRBJ2-1 | NA | TRBV5-1 | CASSLEGLATYNEQFF | TGCGCCAGCAGCTTGGAGGGACTAGCCACTTACAATGAGCAGTTCTTC
NA | TRBJ1-4 | few | TRBV2 | CASSGGDDDEKLFF | TGTGCCAGCAGTGGGGGGGACGATGATGAAAAACTGTTTTTT
NA | TRBJ1-1 | once | TRBV7-9 | CASSFSSSGNTEAFF | TGTGCCAGCAGCTTTTCTTCCTCCGGAAACACTGAAGCTTTCTTT
NA | TRBJ1-5 | NA | TRBV24-1 | CATRQGLNQPQHF | TGTGCCACCAGACAGGGACTCAATCAGCCCCAGCATTTT
TRBD1 | TRBJ2-6 | NA | TRBV4-2 | CASSPRTGTITRYSGANVLTF | TGTGCCAGCAGCCCTCGGACAGGGACCATCACCCGGTACTCTGGGGCCAACGTCCTGACTTTC
NA | TRBJ1-2 | NA | TRBV6-5 | CAIKQDLEGGYTF | TGTGCCATCAAACAGGACCTGGAGGGTGGCTACACCTTC
NA | TRBJ1-1 | NA | TRBV6-2/TRBV6-3 | CASSILGTEAFF | TGTGCCAGCAGTATCCTAGGGACTGAAGCTTTCTTT
NA | TRBJ2-2 | NA | TRBV7-2 | CASSQFRLEELFF | TGTGCCAGCAGCCAATTTCGACTTGAGGAGCTGTTTTTT
NA | TRBJ2-7 | NA | TRBV11-3 | CASSFYGQLYEQYF | TGTGCCAGCAGCTTTTATGGACAGCTCTACGAGCAGTACTTC
TRBD1 | TRBJ2-1 | NA | TRBV27 | CASSFRDRWNEQFF | TGTGCCAGCAGTTTCAGGGACAGGTGGAATGAGCAGTTCTTC
NA | TRBJ1-4 | NA | TRBV27 | CASRYTAATNEKLFF | TGTGCCAGCAGGTATACAGCTGCAACTAATGAAAAACTGTTTTTT
TRBD1 | TRBJ2-3 | once | TRBV6-5 | CATPSGTGTDTQYF | TGTGCCACCCCCTCCGGGACAGGGACAGATACGCAGTATTTT
TRBD1 | TRBJ1-2 | NA | TRBV29-1 | CSVRPGGFGGYTF | TGCAGCGTTCGCCCAGGGGGTTTCGGTGGCTACACCTTC
NA | TRBJ2-2 | NA | TRBV7-2 | CASSLRGGRQYLNTGELFF | TGTGCCAGCAGCTTACGAGGTGGGAGACAGTACCTGAACACCGGGGAGCTGTTTTTT
NA | TRBJ2-7 | NA | TRBV3-1/TRBV3-2 | CASSQDAGSPSYF | TGTGCCAGCAGCCAAGATGCAGGCTCCCCGTCGTACTTC
NA | TRBJ1-3 | NA | TRBV6-6 | CASSLNSGNTIYF | TGTGCCAGCAGCCTCAACTCTGGAAACACCATATATTTT
TRBD2 | TRBJ2-7 | NA | TRBV5-1 | CASSSSASGRGDEQYF | TGCGCCAGCAGCTCAAGCGCTAGCGGGAGGGGAGACGAGCAGTACTTC
TRBD1 | TRBJ1-2 | NA | TRBV6-5 | CASSYKQGGYGYTF | TGTGCCAGCAGTTACAAACAGGGGGGCTATGGCTACACCTTC
TRBD1 | TRBJ1-1 | NA | TRBV18 | CASSRSQGVANTEAFF | TGTGCCAGCTCACGGTCACAGGGGGTTGCTAACACTGAAGCTTTCTTT
TRBD2 | TRBJ2-7 | NA | TRBV7-7 | CASSLIWTSGNMGYEQYF | TGTGCTAGCAGCTTGATCTGGACTAGCGGGAATATGGGCTACGAGCAGTACTTC
NA | TRBJ1-2 | NA | TRBV18 | CASSPPQTAYGYTF | TGTGCCAGCTCACCACCGCAGACGGCTTATGGCTACACCTTC
NA | TRBJ1-6 | NA | TRBV19 | CASSAELHYNSPLHF | TGTGCCAGTAGTGCGGAACTGCACTATAATTCACCCCTCCACTTT
NA | TRBJ1-3 | NA | TRBV2 | CASSEGGNTIYF | TGTGCCAGCAGTGAGGGAGGAAACACCATATATTTT
NA | TRBJ2-1 | NA | TRBV27 | CASSQTTYNEQFF | TGTGCCAGCAGCCAGACTACTTACAATGAGCAGTTCTTC
TRBD1 | TRBJ2-2 | NA | TRBV27 | CASSFGTVGITGELFF | TGTGCCAGCAGTTTTGGGACAGTGGGGATCACCGGGGAGCTGTTTTTT
NA | TRBJ1-6 | few | TRBV5-1 | CASSLGQGNSPLHF | TGCGCCAGCAGCTTGGGCCAGGGGAATTCACCCCTCCACTTT
NA | TRBJ1-1 | NA | TRBV7-9 | CASSQRGIEAFF | TGTGCCAGCAGCCAACGAGGTATTGAAGCTTTCTTT
NA | TRBJ2-1 | NA | TRBV11-3 | CASSPGDLTGSNEQFF | TGTGCCAGCAGCCCCGGGGACTTGACAGGGTCCAATGAGCAGTTCTTC
NA | TRBJ1-2 | NA | TRBV28 | CASSFSTNYGYTF | TGTGCCAGCAGTTTTTCGACTAACTATGGCTACACCTTC
TRBD2 | TRBJ2-1 | NA | TRBV6-5 | CASRTSGGLYNEQFF | TGTGCCAGCAGGACTAGCGGGGGCCTCTACAATGAGCAGTTCTTC
TRBD2 | TRBJ2-2 | NA | TRBV9 | CASSNNLAGANTGELFF | TGTGCCAGCAGCAATAATCTAGCGGGGGCAAACACCGGGGAGCTGTTTTTT
TRBD2 | TRBJ2-3 | NA | TRBV2 | CASTWGGEADTQYF | TGTGCCAGCACCTGGGGGGGGGAAGCTGATACGCAGTATTTT
TRBD1 | TRBJ1-1 | NA | TRBV2 | CASSRTGGRTEAFF | TGTGCCAGCAGCCGGACAGGGGGCAGAACTGAAGCTTTCTTT
NA | TRBJ2-7 | NA | TRBV19 | CASSTIGGTDYEQYF | TGTGCCAGTAGCACTATTGGGGGGACAGACTACGAGCAGTACTTC